A single sample gave rise to the 32 T cell receptor beta chains below, sequenced in a study of OX40 agonist ivuxolimab in advanced cancers. This table comes from immunoSEQ multiplex PCR, and its TCRdb copy is limited to in-frame clones, with some not included. Altogether about 40,000 clones are present, more than 70% being singletons, with the ten largest covering 12%. This specimen consisted of CD4+ or CD8+ T cells sorted from blood, obtained in a trial of the OX40 agonist ivuxolimab. The receptors were sampled from an adult with an advanced solid tumor such as melanoma, head and neck, liver or kidney cancer.

The chain links TRBV7-9 to TRBJ2-1; no clear D gene. V was cut by 2 bases and J by 8 bases, with 10 bases left in between. The CDR3 consists of 13 residues. Germline CDR1 and CDR2: SEHNR and FQNEAQ (reference sequence). The CDR3 coding sequence is TGTGCCAGCAGCTTAACTGTGACCCATGAGCAGTTCTTC. This encodes CASSLTVTHEQFF.

The chain is built from TRBV15 and TRBJ2-7; D gene ambiguous. This CDR3 comprises 16 residues. V was shortened by 1 base and J by 2 bases, with 15 bases between the two germline ends. Germline CDR1 is LNHNV and CDR2 is YYDKDF (reference sequence). CDR3 amino acids: CATSRGSGPPPYEQYF. The CDR3 region has the DNA TGTGCCACCAGCAGAGGAAGTGGGCCGCCCCCCTACGAGCAGTACTTC.

This chain uses TRBV6-5 with TRBJ1-2, with D maybe TRBD1 (5 bases). V was clipped by 1 base and J by 6 bases, with 9 bases between them. Germline CDR1 is MNHEY and CDR2 is SVGAGI. The CDR3 has 13 residues. The CDR3 nucleotides read TGTGCCAGCAGTTACTACGGGGACGATGGCTACACCTTC. This gives the protein CASSYYGDDGYTF.

As DNA, the CDR3 is TGTGCCAGTAGTCGGGCCTCTCCTAATCAGCCCCAGCATTTT. This sequence encodes CASSRASPNQPQHF. This sequence joins TRBV19 and TRBJ1-5; D is uncertain. The germline CDR1 and CDR2 sequences are LNHDA and SQIVND (reference sequence). The CDR3 is 14 amino acids. Trimming took off 5 bases at V and 4 bases at J, with 12 bases between the two ends.

The gene calls are TRBV5-4 and TRBJ2-1; TRBD2 is a possible D gene (5 bases). The CDR3 loop spans 12 amino acids. The germline V gene encodes CDR1 SGHNT and CDR2 YYREEE (reference sequence). Trimming left V 4 bases short and J 9 bases short, with 11 bases between. The chain's CDR3 is CASSPGNSEQFF. The CDR3 bases are TGTGCCAGCAGCCCGGGAAACAGTGAGCAGTTCTTC.

V is TRBV10-3 and J is TRBJ2-7, with 8 positions matching TRBD2. The CDR3 totals 13 residues. Germline lookup yields CDR1 ENHRY and CDR2 SYGVKD. The ends lost 8 bases at V and 6 bases at J; junction bases unmatched: 9. This CDR3 is CAIRGGSGREQYF. CDR3 sequence (DNA): TGTGCCATCCGGGGGGGGAGCGGGCGCGAGCAGTACTTC.

This chain links TRBV7-9 with TRBJ2-7; no clear D gene. Trimming cost V 3 bases and J 4 bases, with 10 bases left between them. CDR1 SEHNR and CDR2 FQNEAQ come from the germline V gene (reference sequence). The CDR3 is 13 residues long. CDR3 region: CASSLGRKYEQYF. The CDR3, as DNA: TGTGCCAGCAGCTTGGGCAGAAAATACGAGCAGTACTTC.

This chain uses TRBV7-9 with TRBJ2-5; D may be TRBD1 (5 bases). The CDR3 contains 14 residues. From germline, CDR1 is SEHNR and CDR2 FQNEAQ (reference sequence). Trimming removed 5 bases from V and 5 bases from J, with 15 bases in between. CDR3 in DNA: TGTGCCAGCAGCCTCCAGGGTGGGCGGGAGACCCAGTACTTC. This gives the protein CASSLQGGRETQYF.

V is TRBV10-3 and J is TRBJ2-1, with D perhaps assigned TRBD1 or TRBD2 (6 bases each). Germline V gene data show CDR1 as ENHRY and CDR2 as SYGVKD. CDR3 length: 15 amino acids. The V and J ends lost 6 bases and 4 bases respectively, with 16 bases between them. The CDR3 loop is CAISGGRGLYNEQFF. The CDR3 DNA is TGTGCCATCAGCGGGGGCCGGGGGTTATACAATGAGCAGTTCTTC.

Of note for this clone: One end of the junction does not line up with germline, which may come from a read error. This sequence joins TRBV27 and TRBJ1-1, with 7 bases fitting TRBD1. Germline CDR1 is MNHEY and CDR2 is SMNVEV (reference sequence). This CDR3 is built from 13 residues. The CDR3 sequence is CASSYGITGQLLF. CDR3 nucleotides: TGTGCCAGCAGTTACGGAATCACGGGACAGCTCCTATTT.

The rearrangement links TRBV19 to TRBJ1-1, with 9 bases identical to TRBD1. In germline, CDR1 is LNHDA, CDR2 SQIVND (reference sequence). This CDR3 spans 11 amino acids. V lost 5 bases, J lost 10 bases, and 2 bases stayed unmatched. The CDR3 loop reads CASSGTGRAFF. For the CDR3, the DNA is TGTGCCAGTAGTGGGACAGGGAGAGCTTTCTTT.

In DNA, the CDR3 is TGTGCCTGGAGTGCCCGGTCGGGGGTCGAGACCCAGTACTTC. Translation: CAWSARSGVETQYF. This chain joins TRBV30 and TRBJ2-5, with D possibly being TRBD2 (6 bases). Germline CDR1 GTSNPN, CDR2 SVGIG (reference sequence). Deletions cut 1 base from V and 5 bases from J, with 14 bases between. The CDR3 totals 14 residues.

The V call is TRBV19, the J call TRBJ2-7; D might be TRBD1 (6 bases). The V gene lost 6 bases and the J gene lost 5 bases, with 11 bases spanning the gap. CDR1 LNHDA and CDR2 SQIVND come from the germline V gene (reference sequence). This CDR3 has 12 residues. The CDR3 nucleotides are TGTGCCAGTAGAGGGGGTGGGGACGAGCAGTACTTC. It encodes CASRGGGDEQYF. The variable domain in full, completed from reference TRBV19 and TRBJ2-7, reads DGGITQSPKYLFRKEGQNVTLSCEQNLNHDAMYWYRQDPGQGLRLIYYSQIVNDFQKGDIAEGYSVSREKKESFPLTVTSAQKNPTAFYLCASRGGGDEQYFGPGTRLTVT.

This chain connects TRBV15 to TRBJ1-3, with D uncertain. The V end lost 0 bases, the J end lost 4 bases, and 10 bases lay between the germline ends. CDR1 and CDR2 (germline): LNHNV, YYDKDF (reference sequence). The CDR3 runs to 15 residues. CDR3 sequence (DNA): TGTGCCACCAGCAGAGATAGCAGCCTAGGAAACACCATATATTTT. Encoded protein: CATSRDSSLGNTIYF.

On this clone: Other DNA sequences in this specimen translate into the identical CDR3. V gene TRBV27 combines with J gene TRBJ2-7; TRBD2 matches 11 bases. The V gene's germline CDR1 is MNHEY and CDR2 SMNVEV (reference sequence). J gave up 4 bases and V 6 bases, and 2 bases lay outside the gene matches. This CDR3 comprises 13 residues. CDR3 residues: CASSLAGGYEQYF. CDR3 bases: TGTGCCAGCAGCCTAGCGGGGGGTTACGAGCAGTACTTC.

The rearrangement joins TRBV7-9 to TRBJ1-1; D may be TRBD1 (6 bases). The V end was cut by 1 base, the J end by 11 bases, with 11 bases between. The CDR3 is made up of 12 amino acids. The germline V gene encodes CDR1 SEHNR and CDR2 FQNEAQ (reference sequence). The CDR3 bases are TGTGCCAGCAGCTTAGGGGGGCGAGATGCTTTCTTT. It codes for CASSLGGRDAFF.

The gene calls are TRBV5-1 and TRBJ2-7, with D tentatively TRBD2 (6 bases). CDR1 and CDR2 (germline): SGHRS, YFSETQ. The CDR3 loop spans 13 amino acids. V lost 2 bases and J 7 bases, leaving 13 bases between the germline ends. The CDR3 nucleotides read TGCGCCAGCAGCTTTGGGGGAGCGGGTGAGCAGTACTTC. This gives the protein CASSFGGAGEQYF.

The chain joins TRBV11-2 to TRBJ1-1; D unclear. The CDR3 contains 15 residues. Looked up from germline, CDR1 is SGHAT and CDR2 is FQNNGV. Trimming removed 4 bases at V and 0 bases at J, with 12 bases between. This CDR3 is CASSSYRHLNTEAFF. In DNA form, the CDR3 reads TGTGCCAGCAGCTCGTACCGACACCTGAACACTGAAGCTTTCTTT.

This rearrangement joins TRBV19 to TRBJ1-2; 9 bases agree with TRBD1. Germline V gene sequence: CDR1 LNHDA, CDR2 SQIVND (reference sequence). The V and J ends lost 6 bases and 5 bases, in that order; junction bases with no gene match: 7. The CDR3 is made up of 14 amino acids. The CDR3: CASSPGTGSYGYTF. The CDR3 region has the DNA TGTGCCAGTAGCCCGGGGACAGGGTCGTATGGCTACACCTTC.

The chain is built from TRBV28 and TRBJ1-3; D not certain. CDR3 length: 12 residues. V was trimmed by 6 bases and J by 0 bases, leaving 3 bases between them. Germline CDR1 reads MDHEN; CDR2 reads SYDVKM. In DNA form, the CDR3 reads TGTGCCAGCAGCTTCTCTGGAAACACCATATATTTT. Amino acids: CASSFSGNTIYF.

The CDR3 spells CASSPYWDSNQPQHF. CDR3 coding DNA: TGTGCCAGCAGTCCCTATTGGGATAGCAATCAGCCCCAGCATTTT. The J gene is TRBJ1-5, the V gene TRBV6-5; D unresolved. Germline CDR1 and CDR2: MNHEY and SVGAGI. V was pared by 5 bases and J by 0 bases, with 11 bases between. This CDR3 is built from 15 residues.

The chain has TRBV15 and TRBJ2-5; 8 bases agree with TRBD2. The CDR3 is 15 amino acids. Germline CDR1 LNHNV, CDR2 YYDKDF (reference sequence). After removal of 1 base from V and 4 bases from J, the junction contained 5 bases not matched to a gene. CDR3 in DNA: TGTGCCACCAGCAGAGCGGGGGGGCCCCGAGAGACCCAGTACTTC. Protein sequence: CATSRAGGPRETQYF.

This chain connects TRBV6-6 to TRBJ2-3; 14 positions match TRBD2. The J segment lost 5 bases and the V segment lost 7 bases, leaving 5 bases of the junction unmatched. The germline V gene encodes CDR1 MNHNY and CDR2 SVGAGI (reference sequence). CDR3 length equals 15 residues. The CDR3 spells CASTDGLAGGDTQYF. For the CDR3, the DNA is TGTGCCAGCACCGATGGACTAGCGGGAGGAGATACGCAGTATTTT.

By its share, this clone is medium-sized. The identical CDR3 is also encoded by other nucleotide sequences in the sample. This sequence joins TRBV2 and TRBJ1-2; D remains unclear. The CDR3 spans 11 residues. Trimming left V 6 bases short and J 8 bases short, with 10 bases between. Germline-derived CDR1 and CDR2 are SNHLY and FYNNEI. Written as DNA, the CDR3 is TGTGCCAGCAGAGGGTTGGAGGGCTACACCTTC. Translating gives CASRGLEGYTF.

The genes are TRBV27 and TRBJ1-2, with 7 bases lining up with TRBD1. Germline CDR1 MNHEY, CDR2 SMNVEV (reference sequence). Germline trimming cut 1 base from V and 3 bases from J; bases unmatched to any gene: 5. CDR3 length: 15 residues. Written as DNA, the CDR3 is TGTGCCAGCAGTTTATACAGGGGAGAGGACTATGGCTACACCTTC. It specifies CASSLYRGEDYGYTF.

This chain's CDR3 is CASRLKGDSYEQYF. The CDR3 nucleotides are TGTGCCAGTAGGCTAAAGGGGGACAGCTACGAGCAGTACTTC. J is TRBJ2-7 and V is TRBV19; TRBD1 matches at 7 bases. Germline CDR1 is LNHDA and CDR2 is SQIVND (reference sequence). Trimming at V came to 6 bases and at J to 3 bases, leaving 8 bases not matched to a gene. CDR3 size: 14 residues. The variable domain in full, with the rest retrieved from reference TRBV19 and TRBJ2-7, is DGGITQSPKYLFRKEGQNVTLSCEQNLNHDAMYWYRQDPGQGLRLIYYSQIVNDFQKGDIAEGYSVSREKKESFPLTVTSAQKNPTAFYLCASRLKGDSYEQYFGPGTRLTVT.

This clone appeared once. The chain joins TRBV5-1 to TRBJ2-1; D ambiguous. The CDR3 totals 16 residues. CDR1 and CDR2 from the germline V gene are SGHRS and YFSETQ. V was shortened by 0 bases and J by 0 bases, with 10 bases between the two germline ends. CDR3 DNA: TGCGCCAGCAGCTTGGGGAAGTCGAGCTCCTACAATGAGCAGTTCTTC. Protein: CASSLGKSSSYNEQFF.

A note on this clone: Given a much more abundant clone one base away, this may be a read error. This sequence joins TRBV28 and TRBJ1-2, with TRBD1 matching over 7 bases. Germline loops: CDR1 MDHEN, CDR2 SYDVKM. The CDR3 is made up of 13 amino acids. V gave up 3 bases and J gave up 4 bases; unmatched junction bases: 2. This CDR3 is CASSFGTAYGYTF. The CDR3 DNA follows: TGTGCCAGCAGTTTCGGGACAGCCTATGGCTACACCTTC.

CDR3 residues: CASSFNRVVADTYEQYF. CDR3 nucleotides: TGTGCCAGCAGTTTTAACAGGGTGGTAGCGGACACCTACGAGCAGTACTTC. This chain uses TRBV27 with TRBJ2-7, with D perhaps matching TRBD1 or TRBD2 (6 bases each). V was clipped by 3 bases and J by 2 bases, with 20 bases between them. This CDR3 comprises 17 residues. Germline V CDR1 and CDR2: MNHEY, SMNVEV (reference sequence).

The chain is built from TRBV10-2 and TRBJ1-1, with D possibly being TRBD1 (5 bases). The CDR3 runs to 12 residues. V was cut by 8 bases and J by 1 base, with 8 bases left in between. Germline CDR1 is WSHSY and CDR2 is SAAADI. The CDR3 protein is CASRRGNTEAFF. CDR3 coding DNA: TGCGCCAGCCGGAGGGGGAACACTGAAGCTTTCTTT.

The chain is built from TRBV19 and TRBJ2-3; D perhaps matches TRBD2 (6 bases). CDR1 and CDR2 (germline): LNHDA, SQIVND (reference sequence). The CDR3 covers 16 residues. V shed 7 bases and J shed 7 bases, with 24 bases lying between them. CDR3 sequence (DNA): TGTGCCAGTATCCCGAGAGGGGAGGTTGCCTCCAATACGCAGTATTTT. It is translated as CASIPRGEVASNTQYF. The variable domain in full, completed from reference TRBV19 and TRBJ2-3, reads DGGITQSPKYLFRKEGQNVTLSCEQNLNHDAMYWYRQDPGQGLRLIYYSQIVNDFQKGDIAEGYSVSREKKESFPLTVTSAQKNPTAFYLCASIPRGEVASNTQYFGPGTRLTVL.

The chain has TRBV6-5 and TRBJ2-4; 8 nucleotides line up with TRBD1. CDR1 and CDR2 from the germline V gene are MNHEY and SVGAGI. The CDR3 runs to 14 residues. Germline trimming cut 5 bases from V and 9 bases from J; bases unmatched to any gene: 9. CDR3 amino acids: CASSPLWQGAIQYF. For the CDR3, the DNA is TGTGCCAGCAGTCCCCTGTGGCAGGGGGCCATTCAGTACTTC.